Listed below are T cell receptor beta chains from one sample, sequenced in a study of blood T cells in healthy people across ages. Using its own MiXCR run on the 5' RACE reads, TCRdb lists one record per CDR3 protein. This table has some 780,000 distinct CDR3 sequences, roughly 50% appearing once. The sequenced sample consisted of blood. Source of these receptors: a man in his forties or fifties in good health. Each CDR3 is given with its conserved first and last residue. Each record gives: V gene, CDR3 protein.

v_call: TRBV25-1; cdr3_aa: CASSDSRPSSYNEQFF
v_call: TRBV21-1; cdr3_aa: CASSKAHSSYEQYF
v_call: TRBV5-5; cdr3_aa: CASSSGQSEETQYF
v_call: TRBV2; cdr3_aa: CASSVIQSGANVLTF
v_call: TRBV25-1; cdr3_aa: CASSLAAASYEQYF
v_call: TRBV6-1; cdr3_aa: CASSSGTSGVGGTQYF
v_call: TRBV28; cdr3_aa: CASSSPTRTGSSYEQYF
v_call: TRBV24-1; cdr3_aa: CATSGTSGSSQETQYF
v_call: TRBV20-1; cdr3_aa: CSARSEVGTGELFF
v_call: TRBV12-3/TRBV12-4; cdr3_aa: CASGTSSVGSYEQYF
v_call: TRBV29-1; cdr3_aa: CSVEDVGAYGYTF
v_call: TRBV29-1; cdr3_aa: CSVGGSQTYEQYF
v_call: TRBV5-1; cdr3_aa: CASSLGGRSGETQYF
v_call: TRBV6-2/TRBV6-3; cdr3_aa: CASSPRSPDTQYF
v_call: TRBV5-1; cdr3_aa: CASSLEGGVDTGELFF
v_call: TRBV19; cdr3_aa: CASTYQGQGAGYGYTF
v_call: TRBV5-6; cdr3_aa: CASSLNRLYNSPLHF
v_call: TRBV3-1; cdr3_aa: CASSQGQLAGHYNEQFF
v_call: TRBV28; cdr3_aa: CATQQGNYGYTF
v_call: TRBV29-1; cdr3_aa: CSVGADHSYEQYF
v_call: TRBV5-1; cdr3_aa: CASSRMWGEETQYF
v_call: TRBV28; cdr3_aa: CASSSAVSAASNNEQFF
v_call: TRBV5-5; cdr3_aa: CASSFRENSNYGYTF
v_call: TRBV27; cdr3_aa: CASSPQGSYEQYF
v_call: TRBV18; cdr3_aa: CASSPYDEQYF
v_call: TRBV11-1; cdr3_aa: CASSFAGNNQPQHF
v_call: TRBV4-2; cdr3_aa: CASSQDNSEAFF
v_call: TRBV20-1; cdr3_aa: CSAKGTSGRADTQYF
v_call: TRBV3-1; cdr3_aa: CASSPQLAGATNEQFF
v_call: TRBV29-1; cdr3_aa: CSVAGTGATDTQYF
v_call: TRBV6-2/TRBV6-3; cdr3_aa: CASSIRGRTYEQYF